A selection of T cell receptor beta chains follows, all from one sample in a study of CD8 T cells in ankylosing spondylitis. TCRdb reprocessed the 5' RACE reads with MiXCR, giving one entry per CDR3 protein. The repertoire consists of some 130,000 distinct CDR3 sequences, with 15% to 20% occurring once and the leading ten covering roughly a third. The sequencing sample was made of blood, either unsorted or a sorted T cell fraction (not recorded which). The receptors stem from a male donor with ankylosing spondylitis. The CDR3 runs from the conserved cysteine through the conserved F or W. D genes are given only for firm matches. Clone size is shown for a subset of rows, as once, few, many or a class of expanded clone.

V gene: TRBV7-9
J gene: TRBJ1-1
clone size: NA
D gene: NA
CDR3 protein: CASSWGMETEAFF
CDR3 DNA: TGTGCCAGCAGCTGGGGGATGGAAACTGAAGCTTTCTTT

V gene: TRBV27
J gene: TRBJ2-7
clone size: NA
D gene: NA
CDR3 protein: CASSEGSPYEQYF
CDR3 DNA: TGTGCCAGCAGCGAAGGGAGCCCCTACGAGCAGTACTTC

V gene: TRBV12-3/TRBV12-4
J gene: TRBJ2-1
clone size: NA
D gene: NA
CDR3 protein: CASSAAPEQFF
CDR3 DNA: TGTGCCAGCAGTGCTGCGCCTGAGCAGTTCTTC

V gene: TRBV6-4
J gene: TRBJ2-2
clone size: NA
D gene: NA
CDR3 protein: CASSGRIGELFF
CDR3 DNA: TGTGCCAGCAGTGGTAGGATCGGGGAGCTGTTTTTT

V gene: TRBV7-8
J gene: TRBJ2-1
clone size: many
D gene: TRBD2
CDR3 protein: CASSETSGDNEQFF
CDR3 DNA: TGTGCCAGCAGCGAGACTAGCGGGGACAATGAGCAGTTCTTC

V gene: TRBV11-2
J gene: TRBJ2-3
clone size: NA
D gene: NA
CDR3 protein: CASSFLSTDTQYF
CDR3 DNA: TGTGCCAGCAGCTTCCTAAGCACAGATACGCAGTATTTT

V gene: TRBV6-1
J gene: TRBJ2-1
clone size: NA
D gene: NA
CDR3 protein: CASSEAGSRPYNEQFF
CDR3 DNA: TGTGCCAGCAGTGAAGCGGGATCTAGGCCTTACAATGAGCAGTTCTTC

V gene: TRBV6-1
J gene: TRBJ1-4
clone size: few
D gene: NA
CDR3 protein: CASTSHLAGGIMFF
CDR3 DNA: TGTGCCAGCACCTCCCACCTCGCAGGAGGGATTATGTTTTTT

V gene: TRBV29-1
J gene: TRBJ2-7
clone size: many
D gene: TRBD1
CDR3 protein: CSAGTGGSYEQYF
CDR3 DNA: TGCAGCGCTGGGACAGGGGGCTCATACGAGCAGTACTTC

V gene: TRBV14
J gene: TRBJ2-5
clone size: NA
D gene: NA
CDR3 protein: CASSARQVGRQETQYF
CDR3 DNA: TGTGCCAGCAGCGCCCGACAGGTGGGGCGACAAGAGACCCAGTACTTC

V gene: TRBV9
J gene: TRBJ2-7
clone size: many
D gene: NA
CDR3 protein: CASSPQGSAYYEQYF
CDR3 DNA: TGTGCCAGCAGCCCCCAGGGTAGCGCATACTACGAGCAGTACTTC

V gene: TRBV27
J gene: TRBJ2-3
clone size: NA
D gene: TRBD2
CDR3 protein: CASRNAGLAGAPDTQYF
CDR3 DNA: TGTGCCAGCAGGAATGCCGGACTAGCGGGAGCCCCAGATACGCAGTATTTT

V gene: TRBV12-3/TRBV12-4
J gene: TRBJ2-1
clone size: few
D gene: TRBD2
CDR3 protein: CASHGGANEQFF
CDR3 DNA: TGTGCCAGTCACGGGGGGGCTAATGAGCAGTTCTTC

V gene: TRBV6-1
J gene: TRBJ2-7
clone size: NA
D gene: TRBD1
CDR3 protein: CASSEAHLQGNRVREQYF
CDR3 DNA: TGTGCCAGCAGTGAAGCTCATTTACAGGGGAACAGGGTACGCGAGCAGTACTTC

V gene: TRBV27
J gene: TRBJ1-6
clone size: many
D gene: TRBD1
CDR3 protein: CASSLPGTANSPLHF
CDR3 DNA: TGTGCCAGCAGTCTCCCCGGGACAGCTAATTCACCCCTCCACTTT

V gene: TRBV9
J gene: TRBJ2-7
clone size: many
D gene: NA
CDR3 protein: CASSPVRGPFYEQYF
CDR3 DNA: TGTGCCAGCAGCCCCGTAAGGGGCCCCTTTTACGAGCAGTACTTC

V gene: TRBV12-3/TRBV12-4
J gene: TRBJ2-3
clone size: NA
D gene: NA
CDR3 protein: CASSLRLMGGSTDTQYF
CDR3 DNA: TGTGCCAGCAGTTTAAGGCTGATGGGCGGGAGCACAGATACGCAGTATTTT